One and the same sample provided the 25 T cell receptor beta chains below, sequenced in a study of monozygotic twins with inflammatory bowel disease. Each CDR3 protein gets one entry in TCRdb, which reprocessed the 5' RACE reads and gives no DNA. The repertoire shows 210,000 or so distinct CDR3 sequences; the top ten hold approximately 7.7%. Sequencing was carried out using blood. The receptors come from a human donor with ulcerative colitis or Crohn's disease, or a healthy co-twin of an affected twin (not recorded which).

This chain connects TRBV5-5 to TRBJ1-2. Germline V gene lookup returns CDR1 SGHKS and CDR2 YYEKEE (reference sequence). This CDR3 region has 15 residues. The chain's CDR3 is CASSFSPTTPYGYTF.

The CDR3 is CASSRRDEQYF. The rearrangement uses TRBV11-2 and TRBJ2-7. The germline V gene has CDR1 SGHAT and CDR2 FQNNGV. This CDR3 is 11 amino acids long.

The V call is TRBV6-1, the J call TRBJ1-2. Germline CDR1 is MNHNS and CDR2 is SASEGT. There are 16 residues in the CDR3. The CDR3 reads CASSVGLGPSGYGYTF.

The V gene is TRBV18, the J gene TRBJ1-1. From germline, CDR1 is KGHSH and CDR2 LQKENI. The CDR3 is 14 amino acids. The CDR3 spells CATSGSGVNTEAFF.

This chain connects TRBV10-3 to TRBJ2-3; TCRdb's D call of TRBD1 is untestable without DNA. This CDR3 region has 14 residues. Per germline, CDR1 ENHRY and CDR2 SYGVKD. The chain's CDR3 is CAISGRDQGDTQYF.

This chain uses TRBV7-3 with TRBJ2-7. The CDR3 length is 15 residues. The germline CDR1 and CDR2 sequences are SGHTA and FQGTGA. This CDR3 reads CASSPTTGSSYEQYF.

The chain joins TRBV7-2 to TRBJ2-7; without DNA, the TCRdb call of TRBD1 cannot be checked. The CDR3 contains 13 residues. From germline, CDR1 is SGHTA and CDR2 FQGNSA. The CDR3 protein is CASSSQGGWEQYF. The full variable domain, with the rest looked up from reference TRBV7-2 and TRBJ2-7, is GAGVSQSPSNKVTEKGKDVELRCDPISGHTALYWYRQSLGQGLEFLIYFQGNSAPDKSGLPSDRFSAERTGGSVSTLTIQRTQQEDSAVYLCASSSQGGWEQYFGPGTRLTVT.

The chain's CDR3 is CASSLASRELYEQYF. V is TRBV7-2 and J is TRBJ2-7. The CDR3 runs to 15 residues. Germline CDR1 reads SGHTA; CDR2 reads FQGNSA.

The chain employs TRBV7-3 and TRBJ2-1; TCRdb outputs TRBD2, but without DNA this stays unchecked. This CDR3 is 13 amino acids long. The germline CDR1 and CDR2 sequences are SGHTA and FQGTGA. Here the CDR3 reads CASSASGANEQFF. The complete variable domain, with remaining parts taken from reference TRBV7-3 and TRBJ2-1, reads GAGVSQTPSNKVTEKGKYVELRCDPISGHTALYWYRQSLGQGPEFLIYFQGTGAADDSGLPNDRFFAVRPEGSVSTLKIQRTERGDSAVYLCASSASGANEQFFGPGTRLTVL.

The gene calls are TRBV2 and TRBJ2-5; TCRdb reports TRBD1, a call that lacks DNA to check it against. There are 16 residues in the CDR3. Germline loops: CDR1 SNHLY, CDR2 FYNNEI. The CDR3 is CASFRGGQYLQETQYF.

J is TRBJ1-5 and V is TRBV5-1. In germline, CDR1 is SGHRS, CDR2 YFSETQ. This CDR3 is 14 amino acids long. Here the CDR3 reads CASSLGPEDQPQHF.

The chain is built from TRBV9 and TRBJ2-3; TCRdb gives TRBD2 as the D gene, but with no DNA this cannot be confirmed. Germline V gene sequence: CDR1 SGDLS, CDR2 YYNGEE. The CDR3 totals 15 residues. CDR3 in amino acids: CASSVSGSTADTQYF.

The V call is TRBV29-1, the J call TRBJ2-5; the D call of TRBD1 rests on TCRdb alone, since no DNA is present to check it. The V gene's germline CDR1 is SQVTM and CDR2 ANQGSEA. There are 14 residues in the CDR3. The CDR3 spells CSVVPRDSQETQYF.

The chain joins TRBV11-1 to TRBJ2-2; checking the TCRdb D call of TRBD1 is not possible without DNA. CDR3 length equals 18 residues. Germline V gene lookup returns CDR1 SGHAT and CDR2 FQDESV (reference sequence). The CDR3 spells CASSFNHQASRDTGELFF.

The chain links TRBV7-7 to TRBJ2-5; TCRdb indicates TRBD1, and absent DNA this call remains unverified. Germline values: CDR1 SSHAT, CDR2 FNYEAQ (reference sequence). The CDR3 has 14 residues. The CDR3 reads CASSLRGRGETQYF. Full variable domain (rest looked up from reference TRBV7-7 and TRBJ2-5): GAGVSQSPRYKVTKRGQDVTLRCDPISSHATLYWYQQALGQGPEFLTYFNYEAQPDKSGLPSDRFSAERPEGSISTLTIQRTEQRDSAMYRCASSLRGRGETQYFGPGTRLLVL.

V and J are TRBV20-1 and TRBJ1-2. CDR3 length equals 11 residues. Looked up from germline, CDR1 is DFQATT and CDR2 is SNEGSKA (reference sequence). The CDR3 reads CSASDNYGYTF.

The V call is TRBV20-1, the J call TRBJ1-1. This CDR3 is 13 amino acids long. Germline V gene data show CDR1 as DFQATT and CDR2 as SNEGSKA (reference sequence). Here the CDR3 reads CSASPGQNTEAFF.

The gene calls are TRBV20-1 and TRBJ1-2. The CDR3 is made up of 12 amino acids. The V gene's germline CDR1 is DFQATT and CDR2 SNEGSKA (reference sequence). CDR3 protein: CSARHNEGGYTF.

The chain carries TRBV5-4 and TRBJ2-3; no DNA is available, so the TRBD1 call from TCRdb remains unchecked. Germline CDR1 and CDR2: SGHNT and YYREEE (reference sequence). The CDR3 contains 14 residues. CDR3 region: CASSSQTGTDTQYF.

The chain uses TRBV7-2 and TRBJ2-2; TCRdb names TRBD1, which stays unverified in the absence of DNA. The CDR3 length is 16 residues. Looked up from germline, CDR1 is SGHTA and CDR2 is FQGNSA. CDR3 residues: CASSLSNRGSPGELFF.

This sequence joins TRBV24-1 and TRBJ2-5; TCRdb indicates TRBD1, and absent DNA this call remains unverified. The CDR3 has 12 residues. CDR1 is KGHDR, CDR2 SFDVKD, per germline. This CDR3 is CATSQGKETQYF.

The chain joins TRBV29-1 to TRBJ2-5; TCRdb returns TRBD1, unconfirmable since there is no DNA. CDR3 length equals 14 residues. From germline, CDR1 is SQVTM and CDR2 ANQGSEA. The CDR3 reads CSAAYGQGAETQYF.

The chain employs TRBV20-1 and TRBJ2-7. Germline assignment: CDR1 DFQATT and CDR2 SNEGSKA (reference sequence). This CDR3 is built from 11 residues. The CDR3 region is CSASSGDEQYF.

The V and J genes are TRBV4-3 and TRBJ2-1; TCRdb proposes TRBD2, but this gene call is untestable without DNA. Germline CDR1 and CDR2: LGHNA and YSLEER. The CDR3 loop spans 16 amino acids. CDR3 sequence: CASSQETGLAVNEQFF.

The V call is TRBV4-2, the J call TRBJ1-1. The CDR3 totals 15 residues. The V gene's germline CDR1 is LGHNA and CDR2 YNFKEQ. The CDR3 loop is CASSQDRGKWIEAFF.